These T cell receptor beta chains were read from a single sample in a study of cytomegalovirus exposure and HLA in healthy donors. Assay used: immunoSEQ multiplex PCR; TCRdb lists only in-frame clones, some missing. The sample holds some 120,000 clones. Sequenced sample: PBMCs. These receptors all come from a man aged 35-49 years in good health and CMV-seropositive. Both conserved end residues are part of each CDR3. D genes are given only for firm matches.

.	TRBV9	TRBJ1-4	TGTGCCAGCAGCCCCGAGGGGGGGCTCAATGAAAAACTGTTTTTT	CASSPEGGLNEKLFF
.	TRBV15	TRBJ1-1	TGTGCCACACAACTAGGCCTCCTATCCACTGAAGCTTTCTTT	CATQLGLLSTEAFF
TRBD2	TRBV7-2	TRBJ2-3	TGTGCCAGCAGCCCCCAGGGCGGGAGGCCCGCAGATACGCAGTATTTT	CASSPQGGRPADTQYF
TRBD2	TRBV7-9	TRBJ2-1	TGTGCCAGCAGCTTATCGTTCGGACTAGCGGGGGGCAATGAGCAGTTCTTC	CASSLSFGLAGGNEQFF
.	TRBV28	TRBJ2-1	TGTGCCAGCGCCTCCTACCTCGAGGGAGGGGGGCAGTTCTTC	CASASYLEGGGQFF
TRBD2	TRBV27	TRBJ2-7	TGTGCCAGCAGTGTAGCGGGATTCTACGAGCAGTACTTC	CASSVAGFYEQYF
.	TRBV7-2	TRBJ1-5	TGTGCCAGCAGCCCCTCACGCGGGAATCAGCCCCAGCATTTT	CASSPSRGNQPQHF
TRBD2	TRBV19	TRBJ2-1	TGTGCCAGTAGTATAGAACTAGCGGGAGTCAATGAGCAGTTCTTC	CASSIELAGVNEQFF
TRBD1	TRBV19	TRBJ2-1	TGTGCCAGTAGCCCTGACAGGGCAGGTCGGAATGAGCAGTTCTTC	CASSPDRAGRNEQFF
.	TRBV18	TRBJ2-2	TGTGCCAGCTCAGGGGCAGGAACGAACACCGGGGAGCTGTTTTTT	CASSGAGTNTGELFF
TRBD2	TRBV7-9	TRBJ2-2	TGTGCCAGCAGCTCTGGGACTAGCGGGAGGAGGAACACCGGGGAGCTGTTTTTT	CASSSGTSGRRNTGELFF
.	TRBV19	TRBJ2-1	TGTGCCAGTGGTGTGGGCCATGAGCAGTTCTTC	CASGVGHEQFF
TRBD2	TRBV6-5	TRBJ2-1	TGTGCCAGCAGAACGACTAGCGGGATTTACGGTGAGCAGTTCTTC	CASRTTSGIYGEQFF
.	TRBV15	TRBJ2-2	TGTGCCACCAGTGACATCGGCAGAATCACCGGGGAGCTGTTTTTT	CATSDIGRITGELFF
.	TRBV7-9	TRBJ2-4	TGTGCCAGCAGGGGTCGGGAGCGGGACATTCAGTACTTC	CASRGRERDIQYF
TRBD1	TRBV15	TRBJ2-2	TGTGCCACCAGCAGAGATCCAGGACAGGACCTGGGGACCGGGGAGCTGTTTTTT	CATSRDPGQDLGTGELFF
TRBD1	TRBV5-1	TRBJ2-3	TGCGCCAGCAGCCATGGAGGGGGACAGGGGACCGATACGCAGTATTTT	CASSHGGGQGTDTQYF
TRBD2	TRBV9	TRBJ2-1	TGTGCCAGCAGCGTCGGGGCGGGGGGCGCGGACAATGAGCAGTTCTTC	CASSVGAGGADNEQFF
TRBD1	TRBV10-1	TRBJ2-7	TGCGCCAGCGGGGACAGGGAATACGAGCAGTACTTC	CASGDREYEQYF
TRBD2	TRBV11-2	TRBJ2-1	TGTGCCAGCAGCCCGCTCCGCGGGAGGGCCAACAATGAGCAGTTCTTC	CASSPLRGRANNEQFF
TRBD2	TRBV15	TRBJ2-6	TGTGCCACCAGCAGAGAGATGGTAGCGGGAGGATTAATCGGGGCCAACGTCCTGACTTTC	CATSREMVAGGLIGANVLTF
.	TRBV7-6	TRBJ2-7	TGTGCCAGCAGCTTATTCATCCCCGGGGGTAACTCCTACGAGCAGTACTTC	CASSLFIPGGNSYEQYF
TRBD2	TRBV2	TRBJ2-7	TGTGCCAGCAGCGAGCGGGAGGGCCTACACGAGCAGTACTTC	CASSEREGLHEQYF
TRBD2	TRBV27	TRBJ2-1	TGTGCCAGCAGTTTCGCCACTAGCGGGAGAAGCAATGAGCAGTTCTTC	CASSFATSGRSNEQFF
TRBD2	TRBV7-8	TRBJ2-3	TGTGCCAGCAGCTTGACTAGCGGGAGAGACTACCCCGGGGATACGCAGTATTTT	CASSLTSGRDYPGDTQYF
TRBD1	TRBV11-1	TRBJ2-5	TGTGCCAGCAGCTTAGCTTGGACGGGACAGCAAGAGACCCAGTACTTC	CASSLAWTGQQETQYF
TRBD1	TRBV5-1	TRBJ2-1	TGCGCCAGCAGCTTGGCTCAAGGACAGGGAATCCCTTACAATGAGCAGTTCTTC	CASSLAQGQGIPYNEQFF
TRBD2	TRBV5-6	TRBJ2-3	TGTGCCAGCAGCTTGCCTAGCGGGAGCACAGATACGCAGTATTTT	CASSLPSGSTDTQYF
TRBD1	TRBV28	TRBJ2-5	TGTGCCAGCAAGGGACAGGGGACCCCAGTGGCCCAGTACTTC	CASKGQGTPVAQYF
TRBD2	TRBV28	TRBJ2-7	TGTGCCAGCACCTATCTAGCGGGAGGAGAGGACGAGCAGTACTTC	CASTYLAGGEDEQYF
.	TRBV5-4	TRBJ2-5	TGTGCCAGCAGCCTCTCCGGACAGAGGGAGACCCAGTACTTC	CASSLSGQRETQYF
.	TRBV28	TRBJ1-1	TGTGCCAGCAGTTTATCGGGAACCGCTGAAGCTTTCTTT	CASSLSGTAEAFF
TRBD1	TRBV6-5	TRBJ1-2	TGTGCCAGCAGTTGGGACAGGGGGAACTATGGCTACACCTTC	CASSWDRGNYGYTF
.	TRBV5-6	TRBJ1-1	TGTGCCAGCAGCTGGAGGGTGTGGCAGGGTAACATGAACACTGAAGCTTTCTTT	CASSWRVWQGNMNTEAFF
.	TRBV28	TRBJ2-7	TGTGCCAGCCGGGACAAGACCTACGAGCAGTACTTC	CASRDKTYEQYF
.	TRBV11-2	TRBJ2-1	TGTGCCAGCAGCTTAGTAGGTCTAGTGTACAATGAGCAGTTCTTC	CASSLVGLVYNEQFF
TRBD1	TRBV5-1	TRBJ2-3	TGCGCCAGCAGCGTAGAACAGACAGGGGGCCGGAGTACAGATACGCAGTATTTT	CASSVEQTGGRSTDTQYF
TRBD2	TRBV7-9	TRBJ2-2	TGTGCCAGCAGCCGGACTAGCGGGGACACCGGGGAGCTGTTTTTT	CASSRTSGDTGELFF
.	TRBV5-1	TRBJ2-2	TGCGCCAGCAGCTTTAGCGGCACCGGGGAGCTGTTTTTT	CASSFSGTGELFF
TRBD1	TRBV28	TRBJ2-7	TGTGCCAGCCAATCCGGGACAGGGGCCTACGAGCAGTACTTC	CASQSGTGAYEQYF
TRBD2	TRBV7-9	TRBJ2-1	TGTGCCAGCAGAGGACCGGGACTAGCGGACAATGAGCAGTTCTTC	CASRGPGLADNEQFF
.	TRBV7-6	TRBJ2-7	TGTGCCAGCAGCTTATCGGCGGAGACGTCCTACGAGCAGTACTTC	CASSLSAETSYEQYF
TRBD1	TRBV25-1	TRBJ2-7	TGTGCCAGCAGTGAGGACAGGGACGAGCAGTACTTC	CASSEDRDEQYF
TRBD2	TRBV28	TRBJ2-7	TGTGCCAGCAGTCCGGGACTAGCGGGAGTTGGGCAGTACTTC	CASSPGLAGVGQYF
.	TRBV7-9	TRBJ1-4	TGTGCCAGCAGCACCGACAGGTTAAGTGAAAAACTGTTTTTT	CASSTDRLSEKLFF
TRBD2	TRBV5-1	TRBJ2-1	TGCGCCAGCAGCTTAATAGCGGGAGATGAGCAGTTCTTC	CASSLIAGDEQFF
.	TRBV7-9	TRBJ2-7	TGTGCCAGCAGCCAACGGGACAACTACGAGCAGTACTTC	CASSQRDNYEQYF
.	TRBV7-9	TRBJ2-7	TGTGCCAGCAGCACGGCGGACGAGCAGTACTTC	CASSTADEQYF
.	TRBV6-5	TRBJ2-3	TGTGCCAGCAGCCCCACGGGAGATACGCAGTATTTT	CASSPTGDTQYF
.	TRBV11-3	TRBJ2-4	TGTGCCAGCAGCTTAGATAGTCGGGCAGGGAAAAACATTCAGTACTTC	CASSLDSRAGKNIQYF
TRBD2	TRBV4-2	TRBJ2-7	TGTGCCAGCAGCAGCCGAACAGGTAGCGGGAGTTTCGAGCAGTACTTC	CASSSRTGSGSFEQYF
TRBD1	TRBV28	TRBJ1-1	TGTGCCAGCAGTTTTTCGCTTCTCGGGACAGCCTCACTAAACACTGAAGCTTTCTTT	CASSFSLLGTASLNTEAFF
TRBD2	TRBV5-8	TRBJ2-1	TGTGCCAGCAGCCAACCGGGACTAGCGGGATACTACAATGAGCAGTTCTTC	CASSQPGLAGYYNEQFF
.	TRBV6-6	TRBJ1-5	TGTGCCAGCAGCAACGACAGAAGCAATCAGCCCCAGCATTTT	CASSNDRSNQPQHF
TRBD2	TRBV29-1	TRBJ2-7	TGCAGCGTTGGAGGGGCGGGGGGAAACTCCTACGAGCAGTACTTC	CSVGGAGGNSYEQYF
TRBD1	TRBV7-2	TRBJ1-5	TGTGCCAGCAGTCCTAACAGGGGCGGTCAGCCCCAGCATTTT	CASSPNRGGQPQHF
.	TRBV19	TRBJ2-7	TGTGCCAGTAGTACCGGACAGTACGAGCAGTACTTC	CASSTGQYEQYF
TRBD1	TRBV11-3	TRBJ1-3	TGTGCCAGCCACGGACAGGGCCGCTCTGGAAACACCATATATTTT	CASHGQGRSGNTIYF
.	TRBV29-1	TRBJ1-2	TGCAGCTTCCGGGGGGGGGCGCCTTCGGGGGGCTCTAACTATGGCTACACCTTC	CSFRGGAPSGGSNYGYTF